The 32 T cell receptor beta chains in this list originate from one sample, sequenced in a study of early T cells in non-severe SARS-CoV-2 infection. One entry per CDR3 protein, called by TCRdb with MiXCR from the 5' RACE reads. The repertoire includes roughly 83,000 distinct CDR3 sequences, 10% of them detected once, and around 8% sits in the top ten. Sequenced material: whole blood, taken at baseline. These receptors all come from an adult who was a healthcare worker with PCR-confirmed SARS-CoV-2 infection or an uninfected control (not recorded which).

The genes are TRBV29-1 and TRBJ2-1; no firm D call. V was cut by 4 bases and J by 1 base, with 14 bases left in between. The length of the CDR3 is 15 residues. Germline V gives CDR1 SQVTM, CDR2 ANQGSEA. CDR3 bases: TGCAGCGTTGTGGGTCAGGTACTTTCCTACAATGAGCAGTTCTTC. The encoded protein is CSVVGQVLSYNEQFF.

This clonotype was seen at least ten times. V usage is TRBV12-3 or TRBV12-4 and J usage is TRBJ1-5; 7 bases match TRBD1. Trimming cost V 6 bases and J 1 base; bases outside gene matches: 3. This CDR3 spans 14 amino acids. CDR3 protein: CASSRDRSNQPQHF. In nucleotides, the CDR3 is TGTGCCAGCAGCAGGGACAGAAGCAATCAGCCCCAGCATTTT.

This clonotype has only a few counts. J is TRBJ2-2 and V is TRBV9; the match to TRBD1 covers 8 bases. The CDR3 contains 16 residues. Germline-derived CDR1 and CDR2 are SGDLS and YYNGEE. V was clipped by 4 bases and J by 4 bases; unmatched bases: 9. CDR3 DNA: TGTGCCAGCAGCCTCTTCGGACAGGGAGCCACCGGGGAGCTGTTTTTT. It specifies CASSLFGQGATGELFF. Together with reference TRBV9 and TRBJ2-2, the CDR3 gives the full variable domain: DSGVTQTPKHLITATGQRVTLRCSPRSGDLSVYWYQQSLDQGLQFLIQYYNGEERAKGNILERFSAQQFPDLHSELNLSSLELGDSALYFCASSLFGQGATGELFFGEGSRLTVL.

This clonotype showed up many times. The rearrangement links TRBV6-6 to TRBJ2-7; 11 bases line up with TRBD2. V lost 7 bases and J lost 4; bases outside the gene matches: 6. This CDR3 is 14 amino acids long. Germline CDR1 is MNHNY and CDR2 is SVGAGI (reference sequence). The CDR3 DNA is TGTGCCAGCACTACTAGCGGGAGTGTTTACGAGCAGTACTTC. This sequence encodes CASTTSGSVYEQYF.

This chain connects TRBV27 to TRBJ2-7, with 10 bases identical to TRBD2. Germline lookup yields CDR1 MNHEY and CDR2 SMNVEV (reference sequence). The CDR3 sequence is 14 residues long. Trimming removed 4 bases from V and 7 bases from J; junction bases left unmatched: 7. CDR3 in DNA: TGTGCCAGCAGTTGGGCTAGCGGGAGTACAGAGCAGTACTTC. Amino acids: CASSWASGSTEQYF.

The sample holds a few counts of this clonotype. The genes are TRBV30 and TRBJ2-1; D possibly corresponds to TRBD2 (6 bases). With 2 bases removed from V and 8 bases from J, the gap between germline ends came to 16 bases. Germline V gene sequence: CDR1 GTSNPN, CDR2 SVGIG (reference sequence). The length of the CDR3 is 14 residues. CDR3 region: CAWSRRAATDEQFF. In nucleotides, the CDR3 is TGTGCCTGGAGTAGGAGGGCCGCCACAGATGAGCAGTTCTTC.

The DNA for the CDR3 is TGTGCCAGCAAATGGGGGACTGAGAATTCACCCCTCCACTTT. Its protein product is CASKWGTENSPLHF. The chain uses TRBV12-3 or TRBV12-4 and TRBJ1-6; a weak D match, TRBD1 (5 bases). Trimming removed 7 bases from V and 7 bases from J, with 14 bases in between. This CDR3 has 14 amino acids.

The rearrangement uses TRBV6-1 and TRBJ2-3, with 7 bases aligning to TRBD2. In germline, CDR1 is MNHNS, CDR2 SASEGT. With V trimmed by 7 bases and J by 8 bases, 9 bases remained unmatched. The CDR3 sequence is 13 residues long. CDR3 sequence: CASTLERDGTQYF. The CDR3 bases are TGTGCCAGCACCCTGGAGCGGGATGGTACGCAGTATTTT.

This clonotype appeared a few times. This sequence joins TRBV20-1 and TRBJ1-6; D not certain. From germline, CDR1 is DFQATT and CDR2 SNEGSKA (reference sequence). V was pared by 0 bases and J by 1 base, with 10 bases between. This CDR3 has 16 residues. CDR3 sequence: CSARDGVGSYNSPLHF. For the CDR3, the DNA is TGCAGTGCTAGAGATGGGGTCGGGTCCTATAATTCACCCCTCCACTTT.

This sequence joins TRBV7-9 and TRBJ2-5; TRBD2 is a possible D gene (6 bases). Trimming removed 5 bases from V and 5 bases from J, with 18 bases in between. From germline, CDR1 is SEHNR and CDR2 FQNEAQ (reference sequence). CDR3 length: 15 residues. CDR3: CASSPTAGIEETQYF. In nucleotides, the CDR3 is TGTGCCAGCAGCCCTACTGCGGGGATAGAGGAGACCCAGTACTTC. The variable domain in full, completed from reference TRBV7-9 and TRBJ2-5, reads DTGVSQNPRHKITKRGQNVTFRCDPISEHNRLYWYRQTLGQGPEFLTYFQNEAQLEKSRLLSDRFSAERPKGSFSTLEIQRTEQGDSAMYLCASSPTAGIEETQYFGPGTRLLVL.

This chain links TRBV11-2 with TRBJ2-1; TRBD2 matches 7 bases. This CDR3 region has 14 residues. J lost 5 bases, V lost 6 bases, and 7 bases had no gene match. In germline, CDR1 is SGHAT, CDR2 FQNNGV. CDR3 protein: CASRQTSAHNEQFF. The DNA of the CDR3 is TGTGCCAGCAGACAAACTAGCGCCCACAATGAGCAGTTCTTC.

The V gene is TRBV7-2, the J gene TRBJ2-5, with D perhaps TRBD1 (5 bases). From germline, CDR1 is SGHTA and CDR2 FQGNSA. Between the trimmed V and J ends, which lost 1 base and 4 bases, there was a span of 13 bases. The CDR3 totals 15 residues. CDR3 amino acids: CASSLDTGRAETQYF. CDR3 bases: TGTGCCAGCAGCTTAGATACGGGCAGGGCAGAGACCCAGTACTTC.

This clonotype was detected only a few times. The rearrangement uses TRBV27 and TRBJ2-1; D unresolved. The CDR3 has 14 residues. Germline loops: CDR1 MNHEY, CDR2 SMNVEV (reference sequence). With 3 bases removed from V and 6 bases from J, the gap between germline ends came to 12 bases. CDR3 DNA sequence: TGTGCCAGCAGTTTTTTTCTAGAAAGCAATGAGCAGTTCTTC. Amino acid sequence: CASSFFLESNEQFF.

The table lists this clonotype with a few counts. The V and J genes are TRBV4-2 and TRBJ1-4; a possible D gene is TRBD1 (5 bases). The CDR3 spans 16 residues. Germline V CDR1 and CDR2: LGHNA, YNFKEQ. Trimming took 3 bases from V and 5 from J, leaving 16 bases between them. The CDR3 loop is CASSQALGGGNEKLFF. DNA of the CDR3: TGTGCCAGCAGCCAGGCCCTTGGTGGGGGGAATGAAAAACTGTTTTTT.

This clonotype was counted many times. The J gene is TRBJ2-1, the V gene TRBV12-5; 9 nucleotides match TRBD2. Losses at the gene ends were 3 bases for V and 7 bases for J; bases not matched to a gene: 7. CDR1 LGHNT and CDR2 FRNRAP come from the germline V gene. The CDR3 totals 15 residues. The DNA for the CDR3 is TGTGCTAGTGGTTTCGCGGGAGGGCCGGGGAATGAGCAGTTCTTC. Its protein product is CASGFAGGPGNEQFF.

This clonotype was counted a few times. The chain is built from TRBV27 and TRBJ2-7, with a weak D call TRBD1 (5 bases). Germline CDR1 reads MNHEY; CDR2 reads SMNVEV (reference sequence). The V gene lost 2 bases and the J gene lost 6 bases, with 20 bases spanning the gap. This CDR3 contains 16 residues. CDR3 DNA: TGTGCCAGCAGTTTAACAGGACCATCCTCCTCGGCCGAGCAGTACTTC. Amino acid sequence: CASSLTGPSSSAEQYF.

J is TRBJ2-7 and V is TRBV19; 14 bases are shared with TRBD2. The CDR3 has 14 residues. Trimming at V came to 4 bases and at J to 6 bases, leaving 2 bases not matched to a gene. CDR1 LNHDA and CDR2 SQIVND come from the germline V gene (reference sequence). The CDR3 spells CASSTGLAGGEQYF. The DNA for the CDR3 is TGTGCCAGTAGTACCGGACTAGCGGGAGGCGAGCAGTACTTC.

V gene TRBV7-2 combines with J gene TRBJ2-7; a possible D gene is TRBD2 (5 bases). Per the germline V gene, CDR1 is SGHTA and CDR2 is FQGNSA. V lost 4 bases and J lost 3, with 13 bases in between. The CDR3 covers 14 residues. The CDR3: CASSSHGLNYEQYF. The CDR3 bases are TGTGCCAGCAGCTCACACGGACTCAACTACGAGCAGTACTTC. The full variable domain, rest sourced from reference TRBV7-2 and TRBJ2-7, is GAGVSQSPSNKVTEKGKDVELRCDPISGHTALYWYRQSLGQGLEFLIYFQGNSAPDKSGLPSDRFSAERTGGSVSTLTIQRTQQEDSAVYLCASSSHGLNYEQYFGPGTRLTVT.

This clonotype was seen more than once but under ten times. The chain combines TRBV7-9 with TRBJ2-1; no firm D call. Germline values: CDR1 SEHNR, CDR2 FQNEAQ (reference sequence). The CDR3 is 15 amino acids. The germline V and J ends were trimmed by 2 bases and 8 bases, with 16 bases remaining between them. CDR3 DNA sequence: TGTGCCAGCAGCTTACGGCGGCTAGGGATCGATGAGCAGTTCTTC. Protein: CASSLRRLGIDEQFF.

This clonotype was counted only a few times. This chain connects TRBV27 to TRBJ2-2, with 8 bases that match TRBD2. The trim removed 1 base at V and 7 bases at J, leaving 2 bases unmatched. Germline V gives CDR1 MNHEY, CDR2 SMNVEV (reference sequence). There are 14 residues in the CDR3. Here the CDR3 reads CASSLLAGGGELFF. Written as DNA, the CDR3 is TGTGCCAGCAGTTTATTGGCGGGAGGCGGGGAGCTGTTTTTT.

The table lists this clonotype with many counts. V gene TRBV7-8 combines with J gene TRBJ2-1; D is unresolved. Per the germline V gene, CDR1 is SGHVS and CDR2 is FQNEAQ. This CDR3 contains 13 residues. V lost 1 base to trimming and J lost 7 bases, with 8 bases between them. The chain's CDR3 is CASSLGSVNEQFF. Written as DNA, the CDR3 is TGTGCCAGCAGCTTAGGGAGCGTGAATGAGCAGTTCTTC.

This clonotype was detected a few times. The J gene is TRBJ2-1, the V gene TRBV5-1, with D possibly being TRBD2 (6 bases). Germline CDR1 and CDR2: SGHRS and YFSETQ. Trimming shortened V by 2 bases and J by 3 bases, and 12 bases separated the two germline ends. The CDR3 loop spans 15 amino acids. The CDR3 reads CASSFTGGLYNEQFF. In DNA form, the CDR3 reads TGCGCCAGCAGCTTCACCGGGGGACTCTACAATGAGCAGTTCTTC.

This clonotype was seen a handful of times. The chain recombines TRBV3-1 with TRBJ2-2, with a possible D match to TRBD2 (6 bases). Germline V gene data show CDR1 as LGHDT and CDR2 as YNNKEL (reference sequence). The CDR3 sequence is 14 residues long. V lost 6 bases, J lost 8 bases, and 16 bases lay in between. CDR3 DNA: TGTGCCAGCAGTTCCACCGGGGGAGCTGGGGAGCTGTTTTTT. Translating it yields CASSSTGGAGELFF.

In its sample, this clonotype was seen a few times. V and J are TRBV30 and TRBJ1-4; TRBD1 matches 9 bases. Unmatched junction bases numbered 6, after V lost 4 bases and J lost 0 bases. Germline lookup yields CDR1 GTSNPN and CDR2 SVGIG (reference sequence). This CDR3 is 16 amino acids long. CDR3 coding DNA: TGTGCCTGGACGAAGGGACAGGGCACAACTAATGAAAAACTGTTTTTT. Residues: CAWTKGQGTTNEKLFF.

The table lists this clonotype with a few counts. The V gene is TRBV4-2, the J gene TRBJ1-1, with D unclear. Germline V gives CDR1 LGHNA, CDR2 YNFKEQ. V dropped 1 base and J dropped 5 bases, with 11 bases sitting between them. The CDR3 spans 14 residues. CDR3 region: CASSQGRVGTEAFF. The CDR3 region has the DNA TGTGCCAGCAGCCAAGGACGGGTAGGGACTGAAGCTTTCTTT.

This clonotype was observed at least ten times. The chain joins TRBV3-1 to TRBJ2-6; 9 bases fit TRBD1. The germline V gene encodes CDR1 LGHDT and CDR2 YNNKEL (reference sequence). V trimming: 2 bases; J trimming: 3 bases; junction bases outside the gene matches: 5. The CDR3 totals 17 residues. CDR3 nucleotides: TGTGCCAGCAGCCAAAGGACAGGGGCCGTTGGGGCCAACGTCCTGACTTTC. It is translated as CASSQRTGAVGANVLTF.

This clonotype was detected only a few times. The chain couples TRBV19 to TRBJ2-6; D possibly corresponds to TRBD1 (5 bases). The ends were cut back, 3 bases at V and 8 bases at J, with 8 bases in the middle. Germline V gives CDR1 LNHDA, CDR2 SQIVND (reference sequence). The CDR3 consists of 13 residues. The CDR3 spells CASSIDRSNVLTF. CDR3 DNA sequence: TGTGCCAGTAGTATCGACAGATCCAACGTCCTGACTTTC.

There are a few counts of this clonotype. CDR3 sequence: CASSLGSISGNTIYF. The CDR3, as DNA: TGCGCCAGCAGCTTGGGATCCATCTCTGGAAACACCATATATTTT. V is TRBV5-1 and J is TRBJ1-3; D gene ambiguous. With 0 bases removed from V and 0 bases from J, the gap between germline ends came to 7 bases. This CDR3 has 15 residues. Germline V gene lookup returns CDR1 SGHRS and CDR2 YFSETQ. The full variable domain, completed using reference TRBV5-1 and TRBJ1-3, is KAGVTQTPRYLIKTRGQQVTLSCSPISGHRSVSWYQQTPGQGLQFLFEYFSETQRNKGNFPGRFSGRQFSNSRSEMNVSTLELGDSALYLCASSLGSISGNTIYFGEGSWLTVV.

This clonotype was picked up many times. This chain connects TRBV11-1 to TRBJ2-2, with 8 bases identical to TRBD2. Germline V gene lookup returns CDR1 SGHAT and CDR2 FQDESV (reference sequence). The length of the CDR3 is 18 residues. The J segment lost 7 bases and the V segment lost 2 bases, leaving 15 bases of the junction unmatched. CDR3 nucleotide sequence: TGTGCCAGCAGCTTAAGTGTAGCGGGAAGACTTATTGGCGGGGAGCTGTTTTTT. Translation gives CASSLSVAGRLIGGELFF.

The V and J genes are TRBV30 and TRBJ2-3; TRBD2 aligns across 10 bases. The trim removed 0 bases at V and 6 bases at J, leaving 6 bases unmatched. The CDR3 extends over 15 amino acids. The germline V gene has CDR1 GTSNPN and CDR2 SVGIG (reference sequence). The chain's CDR3 is CAWSVMGLAKDTQYF. The CDR3 bases are TGTGCCTGGAGTGTTATGGGACTAGCGAAGGATACGCAGTATTTT.

V and J are TRBV28 and TRBJ2-5, with D possibly being TRBD2 (6 bases). The CDR3 runs 12 residues. CDR1 and CDR2 (germline): MDHEN, SYDVKM. V lost 6 bases and J lost 5, with 10 bases in between. The CDR3 sequence is CASSRRAETQYF. The CDR3 DNA follows: TGTGCCAGCAGCCGGAGGGCGGAGACCCAGTACTTC.

Only a few counts were recorded for this clonotype. The chain carries TRBV3-1 and TRBJ2-3, with 9 nucleotides matching TRBD2. The germline V gene has CDR1 LGHDT and CDR2 YNNKEL (reference sequence). Unmatched junction bases numbered 10, after V lost 2 bases and J lost 4 bases. CDR3 length equals 17 residues. The CDR3 sequence: CASSQPIAGVVSDTQYF. The CDR3 DNA reads TGTGCCAGCAGCCAACCGATAGCGGGAGTAGTTTCAGATACGCAGTATTTT.